The clone carrying this T cell receptor beta chain was observed at least ten times. Antigen: not known. This specimen comes from a study of human T cells and chemical hapten exposure. Study summary: Mostly female, the patients presented with alopecia areata, totalis or universalis. General study findings and limits: PT1 expanded TCR numbers tracked positively with patch test score.

The CDR3 has 16 amino acids. The V segment lost 4 bases and the J segment 0 bases; nucleotides outside the gene matches: 7. Germline V gives CDR1 SGHRS, CDR2 YFSETQ. As to time point: pre-sensitization, week 0. As for treatment: therapeutic diphenylcyclopropenone sensitization with weekly scalp DPC. Unique molecular identifiers were attached to individual cDNA molecules within the library. In the source study's methods: With a range of about 23,224 to 700,000, the median per sample was around 96,000 TCRs. MiXCR, run by TCRdb on the RACE reads, gives a single entry per CDR3 protein. For this entry, the V and J calls and clone size follow TCRdb and not the study's own pipeline. The sample holds 250,000 or so distinct CDR3 sequences, approximately 8.4% seen once.

The material sequenced was whole blood, taken in connection with sensitization to the hapten diphenylcyclopropenone (DPC). This sequence was found in a woman between 40 and 55 years old with alopecia areata. Some clones in this sample may be carry-over from other donors' samples. The chain has TRBV5-1 and TRBJ2-1, with 7 bases lining up with TRBD2. Written as DNA, the CDR3 is TGCGCCAGCAGCCCCGAGGGCGGGAGCTCCTACAATGAGCAGTTCTTC. This codes for CASSPEGGSSYNEQFF.